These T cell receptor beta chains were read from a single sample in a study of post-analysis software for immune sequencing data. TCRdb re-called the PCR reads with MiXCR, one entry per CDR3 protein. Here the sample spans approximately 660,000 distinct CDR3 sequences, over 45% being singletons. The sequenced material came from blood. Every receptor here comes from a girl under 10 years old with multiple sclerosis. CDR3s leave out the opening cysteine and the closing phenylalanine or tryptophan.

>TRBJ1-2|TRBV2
ASSELPGGAVGYT
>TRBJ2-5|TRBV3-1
ASSPWDRARETQY
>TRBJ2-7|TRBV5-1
ASSFGTGEEEQY
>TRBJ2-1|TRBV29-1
SVARTSEAYLEQF
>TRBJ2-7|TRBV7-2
AGSLVFNRAIPYEQY
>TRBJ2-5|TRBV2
ASSEIPETQY
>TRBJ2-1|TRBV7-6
TSRGGANEQF
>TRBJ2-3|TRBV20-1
SARPPTDTQY
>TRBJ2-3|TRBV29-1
SVEPWDTDTQY
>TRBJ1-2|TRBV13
ASGILDRVKYYGYT